This is a list of T cell receptor beta chains from one sample in a study of OX40 agonist ivuxolimab in advanced cancers. Sequencing used immunoSEQ multiplex PCR; TCRdb keeps in-frame clones, though not all of them. The sample records approximately 52,000 clones, about 83% being singletons. This specimen was CD4+ or CD8+ T cells sorted from blood, taken in a trial of the OX40 agonist ivuxolimab. The receptors were gathered from an adult with an advanced solid tumor such as melanoma, head and neck, liver or kidney cancer. Both conserved end residues are part of each CDR3.

V	CDR3
TRBV7-8	CASSPGTDTQYF
TRBV25-1	CASSELTGGAYNEQFF
TRBV5-1	CASSPDRGQAEAFF
TRBV6-5	CASSLLQNTEAFF
TRBV5-1	CASSLEAGTIYEQYF
TRBV29-1	CSVAVGQGNYEQYF
TRBV19	CASSIEGVATEAFF
TRBV9	CASSLQGSYNEQFF
TRBV7-8	CASSVPGKLAKTATNEKLFF
TRBV6-5	CASKRTGTNTEAFF
TRBV2	CASSRTGDYRGYTF
TRBV7-2	CASSFYGDVGGGTDTQYF
TRBV7-3	CASSPRDRAGFGGELFF
TRBV18	CASSPAQGRGNTIYF
TRBV18	CASSPQGAGAYF
TRBV2	CASSDNALLHTDTQYF
TRBV5-5	CASSLGWGEFPRTF
TRBV7-2	CATTFGGSNTIYF
TRBV19	CASSIDGQGGGQPQHF
TRBV7-2	CASSLDTGELFF
TRBV19	CASGTLNSQSNQPQHF
TRBV7-2	CASSLDAGFSSYEQYF
TRBV30	CAWSGDRGAPLYEKLFF
TRBV2	CASSFGGYEQYF
TRBV15	CATSREGESLYF
TRBV12-5	CASAKSVAGPFNEKLFF
TRBV11-2	CASSMTTHTEAFF
TRBV5-4	CASSLTSIDEQFF
TRBV30	CAGSARGTDTQYF
TRBV9	CASGLAGYNEQFF
TRBV4-1	CASSLRDSNQETQYF
TRBV6-5	CATGAWAEQFF
TRBV7-6	CASSLLQATGELFF
TRBV5-4	CASSTGQRTDTQYF
TRBV15	CATSRDLEGALGYTF
TRBV5-6	CASSLAGLGNTEAFF
TRBV10-1	CASRQANTGELFF
TRBV6-6	CASSVSLQETQYF
TRBV15	CATSRFKGGNQPQHF
TRBV6-6	CASKPTGDTGELFF
TRBV19	CASSFDGVNTEAFF
TRBV5-1	CASTTGTARGVDTEAFF
TRBV6-5	CASRQISSYNSPLHF
TRBV4-3	CASSQDRGTGELFF
TRBV11-2	CASSPQPSTDTQYF
TRBV7-2	CASSRGRFGYEQYF
TRBV4-2	CASSQVMRRGAGADTQYF
TRBV2	CASSLDSGANVLTF
TRBV5-1	CASSRGGSSTDTQYF
TRBV6-1	CAGSTGAGNTIYF
TRBV19	CASSMGRGTDTQYF
TRBV7-2	CASSLLSAGAQDEQYF
TRBV19	CASSIGRDVKLFF
TRBV5-4	CASSMHGPSSYNEQFF
TRBV7-2	CASSFASGGQGNSPLHF
TRBV6-6	CASSSNQGDQPQHF
TRBV27	CASSSRTKETQYF